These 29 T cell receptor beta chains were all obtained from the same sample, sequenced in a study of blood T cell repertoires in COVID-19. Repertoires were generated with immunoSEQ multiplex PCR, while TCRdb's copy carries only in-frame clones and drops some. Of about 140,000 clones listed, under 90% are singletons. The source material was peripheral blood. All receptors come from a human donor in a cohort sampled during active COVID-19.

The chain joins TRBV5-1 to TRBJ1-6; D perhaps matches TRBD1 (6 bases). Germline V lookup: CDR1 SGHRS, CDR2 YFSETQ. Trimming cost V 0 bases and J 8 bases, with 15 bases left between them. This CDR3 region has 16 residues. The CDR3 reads CASSLVLGARDSPLHF. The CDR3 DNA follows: TGCGCCAGCAGCTTGGTCTTGGGGGCTCGTGATTCACCCCTCCACTTT. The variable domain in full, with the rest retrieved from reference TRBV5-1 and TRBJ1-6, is KAGVTQTPRYLIKTRGQQVTLSCSPISGHRSVSWYQQTPGQGLQFLFEYFSETQRNKGNFPGRFSGRQFSNSRSEMNVSTLELGDSALYLCASSLVLGARDSPLHFGNGTRLTVT.

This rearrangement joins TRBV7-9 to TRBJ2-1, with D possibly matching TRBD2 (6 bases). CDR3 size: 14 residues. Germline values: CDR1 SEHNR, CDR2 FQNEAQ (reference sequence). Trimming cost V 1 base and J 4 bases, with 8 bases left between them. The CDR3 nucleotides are TGTGCCAGCAGCTTAGTCGGAGGGTACAATGAGCAGTTCTTC. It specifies CASSLVGGYNEQFF.

CDR3 sequence reads: CSASGEDVYEQYF. CDR3 DNA sequence: TGCAGTGCTAGTGGGGAGGACGTTTACGAGCAGTACTTC. The gene calls are TRBV20-1 and TRBJ2-7; D perhaps matches TRBD2 (6 bases). V shed 3 bases and J shed 4 bases, with 13 bases lying between them. Germline values: CDR1 DFQATT, CDR2 SNEGSKA (reference sequence). The CDR3 has 13 amino acids.

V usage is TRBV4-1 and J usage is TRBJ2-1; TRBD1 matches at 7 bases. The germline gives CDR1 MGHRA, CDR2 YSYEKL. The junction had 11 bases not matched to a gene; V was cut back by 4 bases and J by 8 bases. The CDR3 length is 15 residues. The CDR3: CASSPLQGMGDEQFF. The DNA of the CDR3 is TGCGCCAGCAGCCCTCTACAGGGGATGGGAGATGAGCAGTTCTTC.

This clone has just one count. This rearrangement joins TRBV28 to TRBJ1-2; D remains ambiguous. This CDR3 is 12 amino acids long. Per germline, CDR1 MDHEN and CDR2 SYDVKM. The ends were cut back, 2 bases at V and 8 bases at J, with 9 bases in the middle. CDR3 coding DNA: TGTGCCAGCAGTTTACTAACGGGGGGCTACACCTTC. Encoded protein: CASSLLTGGYTF.

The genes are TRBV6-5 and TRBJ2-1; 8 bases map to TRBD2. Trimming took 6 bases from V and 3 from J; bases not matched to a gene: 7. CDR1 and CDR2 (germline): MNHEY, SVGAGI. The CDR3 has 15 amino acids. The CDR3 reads CASRKTGGDYNEQFF. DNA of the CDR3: TGTGCCAGCAGAAAAACGGGGGGGGACTACAATGAGCAGTTCTTC.

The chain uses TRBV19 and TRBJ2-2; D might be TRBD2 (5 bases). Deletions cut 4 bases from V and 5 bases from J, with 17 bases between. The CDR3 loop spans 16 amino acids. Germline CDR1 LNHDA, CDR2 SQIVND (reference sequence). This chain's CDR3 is CASSTLRGLVTGELFF. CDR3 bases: TGTGCCAGTAGTACCCTTCGAGGGTTGGTTACCGGGGAGCTGTTTTTT. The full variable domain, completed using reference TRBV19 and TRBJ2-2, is DGGITQSPKYLFRKEGQNVTLSCEQNLNHDAMYWYRQDPGQGLRLIYYSQIVNDFQKGDIAEGYSVSREKKESFPLTVTSAQKNPTAFYLCASSTLRGLVTGELFFGEGSRLTVL.

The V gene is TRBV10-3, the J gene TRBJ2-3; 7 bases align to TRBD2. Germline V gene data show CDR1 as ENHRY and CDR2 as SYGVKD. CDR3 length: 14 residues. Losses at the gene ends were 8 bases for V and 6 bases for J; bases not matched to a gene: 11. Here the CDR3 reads CAIGASGNLDTQYF. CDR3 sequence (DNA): TGTGCCATCGGGGCTAGCGGAAATCTTGATACGCAGTATTTT.

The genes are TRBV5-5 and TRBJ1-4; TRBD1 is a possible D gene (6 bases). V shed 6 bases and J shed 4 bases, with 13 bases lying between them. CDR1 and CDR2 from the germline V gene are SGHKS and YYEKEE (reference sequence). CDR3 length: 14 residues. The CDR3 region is CASINSGDNEKLFF. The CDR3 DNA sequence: TGTGCCAGCATCAATTCAGGGGATAATGAAAAACTGTTTTTT.

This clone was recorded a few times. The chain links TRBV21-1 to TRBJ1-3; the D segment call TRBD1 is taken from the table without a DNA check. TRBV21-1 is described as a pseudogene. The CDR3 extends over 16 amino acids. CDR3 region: CASSTMTIGSGNTIYF. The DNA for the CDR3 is TGTGCCAGCAGCACAATGACAATTGGCTCTGGAAACACCATATATTTT.

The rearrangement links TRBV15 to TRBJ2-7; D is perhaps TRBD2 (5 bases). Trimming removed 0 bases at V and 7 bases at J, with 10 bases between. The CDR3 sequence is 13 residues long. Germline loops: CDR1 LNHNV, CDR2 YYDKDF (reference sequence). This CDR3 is CATSRDSDSEQYF. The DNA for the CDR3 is TGTGCCACCAGCAGAGATTCGGACTCTGAGCAGTACTTC.

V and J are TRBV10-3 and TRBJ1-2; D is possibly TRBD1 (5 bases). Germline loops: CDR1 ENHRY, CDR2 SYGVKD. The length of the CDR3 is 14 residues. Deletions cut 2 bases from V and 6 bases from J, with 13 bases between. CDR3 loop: CAISEVAGGDGYTF. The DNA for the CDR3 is TGTGCCATCAGTGAGGTGGCCGGGGGGGATGGCTACACCTTC.

CDR3 protein: CASSLGGGGTGELFF. The CDR3 DNA reads as TGTGCCAGCAGTTTAGGGGGCGGGGGAACCGGGGAGCTGTTTTTT. The genes are TRBV28 and TRBJ2-2; D is perhaps TRBD2 (7 bases). Looked up from germline, CDR1 is MDHEN and CDR2 is SYDVKM. V was clipped by 2 bases and J by 5 bases, with 12 bases between them. The CDR3 is 15 residues long. The full variable domain, rest sourced from reference TRBV28 and TRBJ2-2, is DVKVTQSSRYLVKRTGEKVFLECVQDMDHENMFWYRQDPGLGLRLIYFSYDVKMKEKGDIPEGYSVSREKKERFSLILESASTNQTSMYLCASSLGGGGTGELFFGEGSRLTVL.

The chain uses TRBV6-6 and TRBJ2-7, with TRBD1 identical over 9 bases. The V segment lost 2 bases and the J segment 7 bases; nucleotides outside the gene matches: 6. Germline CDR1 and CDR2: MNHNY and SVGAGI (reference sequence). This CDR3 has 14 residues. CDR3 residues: CASSYGTGIGEQYF. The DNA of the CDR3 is TGTGCCAGCAGTTACGGGACAGGGATAGGGGAGCAGTACTTC.

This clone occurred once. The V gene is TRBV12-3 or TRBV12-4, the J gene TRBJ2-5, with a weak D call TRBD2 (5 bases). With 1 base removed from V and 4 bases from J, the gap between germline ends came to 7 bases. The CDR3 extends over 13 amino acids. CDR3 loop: CASSLGLPETQYF. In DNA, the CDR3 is TGTGCCAGCAGTTTAGGACTACCAGAGACCCAGTACTTC.

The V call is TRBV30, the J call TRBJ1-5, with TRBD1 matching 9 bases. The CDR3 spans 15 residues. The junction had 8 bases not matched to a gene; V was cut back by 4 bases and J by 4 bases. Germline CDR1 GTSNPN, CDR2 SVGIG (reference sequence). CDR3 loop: CAWNLGGTGNQPQHF. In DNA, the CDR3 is TGTGCCTGGAACCTTGGGGGGACAGGGAATCAGCCCCAGCATTTT.

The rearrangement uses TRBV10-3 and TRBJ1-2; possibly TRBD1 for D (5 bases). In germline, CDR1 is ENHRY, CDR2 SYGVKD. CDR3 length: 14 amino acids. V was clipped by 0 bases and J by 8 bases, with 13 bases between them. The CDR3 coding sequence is TGTGCCATCAGTGAGTCGGGGGGTCCTCAGGGCTACACCTTC. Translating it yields CAISESGGPQGYTF.

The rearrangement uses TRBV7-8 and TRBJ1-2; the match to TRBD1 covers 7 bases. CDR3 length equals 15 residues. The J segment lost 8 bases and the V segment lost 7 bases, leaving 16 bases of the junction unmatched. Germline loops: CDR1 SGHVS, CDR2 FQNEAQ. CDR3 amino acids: CASNQRGGAVGGYTF. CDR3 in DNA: TGTGCCAGCAACCAACGAGGGGGCGCAGTGGGGGGCTACACCTTC.

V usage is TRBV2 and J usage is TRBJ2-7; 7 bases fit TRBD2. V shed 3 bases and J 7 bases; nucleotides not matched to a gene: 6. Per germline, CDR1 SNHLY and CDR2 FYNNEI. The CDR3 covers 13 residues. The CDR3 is CASSEVKGGEQYF. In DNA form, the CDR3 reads TGTGCCAGCAGTGAGGTGAAGGGAGGGGAGCAGTACTTC.

CDR3 protein: CASSHVSGVTGELFF. CDR3 in DNA: TGCGCCAGCAGCCATGTCAGCGGGGTGACCGGGGAGCTGTTTTTT. The rearrangement links TRBV4-3 to TRBJ2-2, with 7 bases fitting TRBD2. Trimming cost V 3 bases and J 5 bases; bases outside gene matches: 6. Germline V gene sequence: CDR1 LGHNA, CDR2 YSLEER. The CDR3 is made up of 15 amino acids.

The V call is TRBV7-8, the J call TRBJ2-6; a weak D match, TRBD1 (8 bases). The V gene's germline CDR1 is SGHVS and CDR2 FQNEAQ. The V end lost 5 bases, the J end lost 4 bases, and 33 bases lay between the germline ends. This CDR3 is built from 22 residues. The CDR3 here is CASSLNSYSGTGQASGANVLTF. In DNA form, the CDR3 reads TGTGCCAGCAGCCTGAACTCCTACAGCGGGACGGGACAGGCTTCGGGGGCCAACGTCCTGACTTTC.

Here the CDR3 reads CASSQETGQDNNSPLHF. CDR3 sequence (DNA): TGTGCCAGCAGCCAAGAGACGGGCCAGGACAATAATTCACCCCTCCACTTT. This sequence joins TRBV4-2 and TRBJ1-6, with D possibly TRBD1 on 5 matching bases. Deletions cut 0 bases from V and 5 bases from J, with 14 bases between. Germline V gives CDR1 LGHNA, CDR2 YNFKEQ. This CDR3 contains 17 residues.

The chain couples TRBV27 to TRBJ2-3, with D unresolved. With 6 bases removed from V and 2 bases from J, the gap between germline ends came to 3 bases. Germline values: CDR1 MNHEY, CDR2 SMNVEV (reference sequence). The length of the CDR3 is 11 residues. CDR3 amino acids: CASSHTDTQYF. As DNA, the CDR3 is TGTGCCAGCAGCCACACAGATACGCAGTATTTT.

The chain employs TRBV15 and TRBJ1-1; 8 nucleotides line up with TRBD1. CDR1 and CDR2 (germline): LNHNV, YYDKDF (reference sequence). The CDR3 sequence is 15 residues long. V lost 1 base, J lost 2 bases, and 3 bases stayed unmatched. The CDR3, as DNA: TGTGCCACCAGCAGAGGTGGACAGGGCAACACTGAAGCTTTCTTT. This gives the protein CATSRGGQGNTEAFF. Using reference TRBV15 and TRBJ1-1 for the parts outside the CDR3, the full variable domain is DAMVIQNPRYQVTQFGKPVTLSCSQTLNHNVMYWYQQKSSQAPKLLFHYYDKDFNNEADTPDNFQSRRPNTSFCFLDIRSPGLGDTAMYLCATSRGGQGNTEAFFGQGTRLTVV.

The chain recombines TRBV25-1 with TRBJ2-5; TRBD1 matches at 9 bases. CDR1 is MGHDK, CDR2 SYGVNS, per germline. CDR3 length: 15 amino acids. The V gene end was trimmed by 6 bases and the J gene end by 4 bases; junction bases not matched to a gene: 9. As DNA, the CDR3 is TGTGCCAGCAGCCCCGGACAGGGGATTTCAGAGACCCAGTACTTC. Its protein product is CASSPGQGISETQYF.

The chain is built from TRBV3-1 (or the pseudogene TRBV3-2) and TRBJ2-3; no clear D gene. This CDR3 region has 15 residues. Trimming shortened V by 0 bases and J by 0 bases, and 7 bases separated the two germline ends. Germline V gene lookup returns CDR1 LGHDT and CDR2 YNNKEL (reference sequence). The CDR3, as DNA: TGTGCCAGCAGCCAAGATTTTACTAGCACAGATACGCAGTATTTT. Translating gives CASSQDFTSTDTQYF.

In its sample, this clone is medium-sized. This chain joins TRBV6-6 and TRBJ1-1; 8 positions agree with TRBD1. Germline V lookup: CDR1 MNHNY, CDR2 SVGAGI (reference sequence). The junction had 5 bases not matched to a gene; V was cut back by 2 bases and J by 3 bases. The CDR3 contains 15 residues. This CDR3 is CASSYQDRADTEAFF. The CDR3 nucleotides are TGTGCCAGCAGTTACCAGGACAGGGCCGACACTGAAGCTTTCTTT.

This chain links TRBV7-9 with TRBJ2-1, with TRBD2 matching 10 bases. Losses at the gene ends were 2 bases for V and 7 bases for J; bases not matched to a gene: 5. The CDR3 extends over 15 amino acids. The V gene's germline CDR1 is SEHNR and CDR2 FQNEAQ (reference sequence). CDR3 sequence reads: CASSLLLAGVNEQFF. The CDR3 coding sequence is TGTGCCAGCAGCTTACTCCTAGCGGGGGTAAATGAGCAGTTCTTC.

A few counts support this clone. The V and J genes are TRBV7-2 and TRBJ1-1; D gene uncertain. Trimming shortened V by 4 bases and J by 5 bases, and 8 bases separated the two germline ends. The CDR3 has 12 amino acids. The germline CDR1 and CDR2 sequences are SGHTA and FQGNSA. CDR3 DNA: TGTGCCAGCAGCTATAGTAGTACTGAAGCTTTCTTT. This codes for CASSYSSTEAFF.